Following are 9 T cell receptor beta chains from one sample sequenced in a study of T cell changes during pregnancy in multiple sclerosis. The data were produced by immunoSEQ multiplex PCR, yet TCRdb's version contains in-frame clones alone and is incomplete. This table holds tens of thousands of clones, roughly 91% found once. Material: CD8+ T cells from peripheral blood mononuclear cells, obtained in the second trimester of pregnancy. All receptors derive from a female donor with multiple sclerosis, enrolled in a pregnancy study.

There are a few counts of this clone. The chain couples TRBV27 to TRBJ1-5; 7 bases line up with TRBD1. Germline loops: CDR1 MNHEY, CDR2 SMNVEV (reference sequence). Trimming removed 4 bases from V and 8 bases from J; junction bases left unmatched: 11. The CDR3 extends over 15 amino acids. CDR3 sequence reads: CASSSGTVTGEPQHF. CDR3 in DNA: TGTGCCAGCAGTTCAGGGACAGTCACCGGTGAGCCCCAGCATTTT.

This clone was found once. The chain carries TRBV5-5 and TRBJ2-7; D unclear. V lost 4 bases and J lost 5, with 16 bases in between. CDR3 length: 14 residues. Germline V gene sequence: CDR1 SGHKS, CDR2 YYEKEE (reference sequence). CDR3 residues: CASSIRDAYHEQYF. The CDR3 DNA reads TGTGCCAGCAGCATTCGTGATGCGTACCACGAGCAGTACTTC.

This clone was recorded only once. This chain links TRBV11-2 with TRBJ2-7, with 8 nucleotides matching TRBD2. The J segment lost 6 bases and the V segment lost 1 base, leaving 8 bases of the junction unmatched. CDR3 size: 15 residues. Germline CDR1 SGHAT, CDR2 FQNNGV. The DNA of the CDR3 is TGTGCCAGCAGCTTAGTATACGGGAGGGCCTCCGAGCAGTACTTC. Amino acids: CASSLVYGRASEQYF. The full variable domain, with the rest looked up from reference TRBV11-2 and TRBJ2-7, is EAGVAQSPRYKIIEKRQSVAFWCNPISGHATLYWYQQILGQGPKLLIQFQNNGVVDDSQLPKDRFSAERLKGVDSTLKIQPAKLEDSAVYLCASSLVYGRASEQYFGPGTRLTVT.

The J gene is TRBJ2-3, the V gene TRBV6-1, with D unclear. The CDR3 length is 15 residues. The V end was cut by 3 bases, the J end by 1 base, with 11 bases between. Germline V lookup: CDR1 MNHNS, CDR2 SASEGT. DNA for the CDR3: TGTGCCAGCAGTGATTTGTTGGGCGGCACAGATACGCAGTATTTT. Its protein is CASSDLLGGTDTQYF.

This rearrangement joins TRBV4-1 to TRBJ1-1, with TRBD1 matching 8 bases. V lost 4 bases and J lost 3; bases outside the gene matches: 7. This CDR3 region has 15 residues. Germline V gene lookup returns CDR1 MGHRA and CDR2 YSYEKL. In nucleotides, the CDR3 is TGCGCCAGCAGCCCAGCAGGGGGCGCGGACACTGAAGCTTTCTTT. Encoded protein: CASSPAGGADTEAFF.

The chain employs TRBV6-6 and TRBJ2-5; TRBD2 aligns across 8 bases. Germline trimming cut 1 base from V and 1 base from J; bases unmatched to any gene: 5. The CDR3 has 16 amino acids. The germline CDR1 and CDR2 sequences are MNHNY and SVGAGI (reference sequence). CDR3 in DNA: TGTGCCAGCAGTTACTTGGGCGGGGGGTCCCAAGAGACCCAGTACTTC. Its protein product is CASSYLGGGSQETQYF.

The chain joins TRBV5-4 to TRBJ2-7; 9 bases align to TRBD2. Trimming removed 2 bases from V and 3 bases from J; junction bases left unmatched: 3. CDR3 length: 14 amino acids. Germline V lookup: CDR1 SGHNT, CDR2 YYREEE (reference sequence). The CDR3 bases are TGTGCCAGCAGCTTCGCGGGAGGGGGCTACGAGCAGTACTTC. This codes for CASSFAGGGYEQYF.

The chain joins TRBV9 to TRBJ2-4, with 7 positions matching TRBD1. CDR1 SGDLS and CDR2 YYNGEE come from the germline V gene. V lost 5 bases, J lost 1 base, and 6 bases stayed unmatched. This CDR3 has 15 amino acids. CDR3: CASSTGTAAKNIQYF. The CDR3 DNA reads TGTGCCAGCAGTACCGGGACAGCCGCCAAAAACATTCAGTACTTC.

V gene TRBV5-1 combines with J gene TRBJ2-1; the D gene is possibly TRBD2 (5 bases). In germline, CDR1 is SGHRS, CDR2 YFSETQ. V lost 0 bases, J lost 1 base, and 8 bases lay in between. The CDR3 is made up of 15 amino acids. CDR3 nucleotide sequence: TGCGCCAGCAGCTTGGCCACGGGGTCCTACAATGAGCAGTTCTTC. This translates into CASSLATGSYNEQFF.